Below are 2 T cell receptor beta chains sequenced from a single sample in a study of cytomegalovirus exposure and HLA in healthy donors. PCR was performed using 60 Vbeta and 13 Jbeta primers. Method: immunoSEQ multiplex PCR; TCRdb's copy keeps in-frame clones and lacks some. The repertoire holds tens of thousands of clones, with over 75% as singletons. The sequenced sample consisted of PBMCs. Source of these receptors: a female donor in good health and CMV-seronegative.

Comments on this clone: Mismatch with germline at one junction end may stem from a read error. The gene calls are TRBV7-7 and TRBJ2-3; 7 bases agree with TRBD2. Per germline, CDR1 SSHAT and CDR2 FNYEAQ (reference sequence). This CDR3 contains 15 residues. CDR3 DNA sequence: TGTGCTAGCAGCTTAACAGCGGGGTTCACAGATACGCAGTATTTT. Its protein is CASSLTAGFTDTQYF.

The chain combines TRBV7-2 with TRBJ2-1; tentative D call: TRBD2 (5 bases). V was cut by 2 bases and J by 8 bases, with 13 bases left in between. The CDR3 is 14 residues long. Germline CDR1 is SGHTA and CDR2 is FQGNSA. The CDR3 loop reads CASSLMRVRDEQFF. CDR3 bases: TGTGCCAGCAGCTTAATGAGGGTCCGCGATGAGCAGTTCTTC.